The entry below gives a single TCR beta chain sequence along with its context. The data originate from a study of T-cell reconstitution after alpha-beta-depleted transplantation in children. Unique molecular identifiers were incorporated during preparation of the TCRbeta library. From the PCR reads, TCRdb called clonotypes with MiXCR, one entry per CDR3 protein. The sample includes about 400,000 distinct CDR3 sequences, roughly 22% of them seen just once. The CDR3 covers 19 residues. After removal of 0 bases from V and 0 bases from J, the junction contained 11 bases not matched to a gene. Looked up from germline, CDR1 is LGHNA and CDR2 is YNFKEQ.

V gene TRBV4-2 combines with J gene TRBJ2-4, with 7 bases fitting TRBD2. This sample comprised PBMCs from the stem cell graft donor, obtained from the stem cell graft. The receptor was isolated from a human donor who donated a stem cell graft to a child with acute myeloid leukemia. The DNA of the CDR3 is TGTGCCAGCAGCCAAGACCCTGGCGCTAGCGGTCGAGCCAAAAACATTCAGTACTTC. It is translated as CASSQDPGASGRAKNIQYF.